Listed here are 24 T cell receptor beta chains from one sample, sequenced in a study of blood T cells in healthy people across ages. It was with a sample-barcoded 5' primer and a J-beta primer mix that a second PCR of about 6 to 12 cycles was run. TCRdb passed the 5' RACE reads through MiXCR, listing each CDR3 protein once. This sample has about 1.4 million distinct CDR3 sequences, with almost 60% found just once. The sample was blood. The receptors were gathered from a young man in good health.

This clonotype has only one observation. The V gene is TRBV7-9, the J gene TRBJ1-1; unclear D gene. Between the trimmed V and J ends, which lost 2 bases and 4 bases, there was a span of 8 bases. Germline CDR1 reads SEHNR; CDR2 reads FQNEAQ (reference sequence). The CDR3 runs 13 residues. As DNA, the CDR3 is TGTGCCAGCAGCTTAAGGGAGGCCACTGAAGCTTTCTTT. It encodes CASSLREATEAFF.

V gene TRBV27 combines with J gene TRBJ2-1; D is unclear. Germline values: CDR1 MNHEY, CDR2 SMNVEV (reference sequence). V was trimmed by 3 bases and J by 0 bases, leaving 9 bases between them. The CDR3 consists of 15 residues. CDR3 protein: CASSFAAGSYNEQFF. The CDR3 coding sequence is TGTGCCAGCAGTTTTGCGGCTGGCTCCTACAATGAGCAGTTCTTC.

This sequence joins TRBV20-1 and TRBJ2-3; no reliable D call. The germline gives CDR1 DFQATT, CDR2 SNEGSKA (reference sequence). CDR3 length: 13 residues. The CDR3: CSKNGRATDTQYF. The CDR3 coding sequence is TGCAGCAAGAATGGAAGGGCCACAGATACGCAGTATTTT.

V and J are TRBV6-5 and TRBJ1-4, with 7 bases fitting TRBD1. The CDR3 has 15 amino acids. With V trimmed by 5 bases and J by 5 bases, 8 bases remained unmatched. CDR1 is MNHEY, CDR2 SVGAGI, per germline. CDR3 nucleotide sequence: TGTGCCAGCAGTGGATCCGGGACAGAGAATGAAAAACTGTTTTTT. It is translated as CASSGSGTENEKLFF.

The rearrangement links TRBV27 to TRBJ2-1; 11 positions match TRBD2. V lost 0 bases and J lost 9; bases outside the gene matches: 4. This CDR3 spans 15 amino acids. The germline CDR1 and CDR2 sequences are MNHEY and SMNVEV (reference sequence). The CDR3 DNA sequence: TGTGCCAGCAGTTTATCTGGGACTAGCGGTATTGAGCAGTTCTTC. Protein sequence: CASSLSGTSGIEQFF.

This clonotype was observed a handful of times. This chain joins TRBV25-1 and TRBJ2-7; tentative D call: TRBD2 (5 bases). CDR3 length: 13 amino acids. With 3 bases removed from V and 2 bases from J, the gap between germline ends came to 8 bases. CDR1 is MGHDK and CDR2 is SYGVNS in the germline V gene. The CDR3 reads CASSDGLAYEQYF. The CDR3, as DNA: TGTGCCAGCAGTGACGGACTTGCCTACGAGCAGTACTTC.

The V call is TRBV6-5, the J call TRBJ2-3; D ambiguous. Germline V CDR1 and CDR2: MNHEY, SVGAGI. This CDR3 region has 13 residues. V dropped 0 bases and J dropped 5 bases, with 6 bases sitting between them. The CDR3 DNA is TGTGCCAGCAGTTACTCTGGGAAAGATACGCAGTATTTT. Translation gives CASSYSGKDTQYF.

The V gene is TRBV14, the J gene TRBJ2-1, with a tentative D call TRBD2 (7 bases). There are 16 residues in the CDR3. CDR1 is SGHDN and CDR2 is FVKESK in the germline V gene. Trimming cost V 4 bases and J 5 bases, with 18 bases left between them. The CDR3 loop reads CASSLLSGGANNEQFF. In DNA, the CDR3 is TGTGCCAGCAGCCTTCTTTCGGGGGGCGCGAACAATGAGCAGTTCTTC.

The rearrangement links TRBV16 to TRBJ2-3; maybe TRBD2 (5 bases). There are 14 residues in the CDR3. Trimming took off 3 bases at V and 14 bases at J, with 21 bases between the two ends. Germline values: CDR1 KGHSY, CDR2 FQNENV. CDR3 DNA sequence: TGTGCCAGCAGCCACCAAATAGTCGAAAGCGGTCTGTATTTT. It specifies CASSHQIVESGLYF.

The rearrangement uses TRBV28 and TRBJ1-5; 7 bases agree with TRBD1. The germline V gene has CDR1 MDHEN and CDR2 SYDVKM. The CDR3 is 16 residues long. The V gene end was trimmed by 5 bases and the J gene end by 0 bases; junction bases not matched to a gene: 7. CDR3 nucleotides: TGTGCCAGCAGTAATACCGGGACAGATAGCAATCAGCCCCAGCATTTT. This gives the protein CASSNTGTDSNQPQHF.

The chain employs TRBV10-3 and TRBJ2-4; TRBD2 aligns across 10 bases. The end of the DNA is better explained by TRBJ2-7, so the J call may be wrong. The CDR3 is made up of 16 amino acids. In germline, CDR1 is ENHRY, CDR2 SYGVKD. CDR3 nucleotide sequence: TGTGCCATCACGGGGTCGCCTAGCGGGAGCTTCTACGAGCAGTACTTC. It specifies CAITGSPSGSFYEQYF.

The chain uses TRBV10-3 and TRBJ2-3; the match to TRBD1 covers 10 bases. J lost 0 bases, V lost 4 bases, and 7 bases had no gene match. From germline, CDR1 is ENHRY and CDR2 SYGVKD. This CDR3 spans 17 amino acids. The DNA for the CDR3 is TGTGCCATCAGTGGGGACAGGGGACTCCATAGCACAGATACGCAGTATTTT. Protein: CAISGDRGLHSTDTQYF.

This clonotype showed up just a few times. The chain couples TRBV29-1 to TRBJ2-7, with 7 bases lining up with TRBD1. CDR1 and CDR2 (germline): SQVTM, ANQGSEA. With 6 bases clipped from V and 5 bases from J, the junction kept 10 bases outside the gene matches. The CDR3 consists of 13 residues. CDR3 amino acids: CSVQYRGGNEQYF. In DNA form, the CDR3 reads TGCAGCGTCCAATACAGGGGTGGGAACGAGCAGTACTTC.

The chain is built from TRBV12-3 or TRBV12-4 and TRBJ1-2; no reliable D call. V was trimmed by 3 bases and J by 8 bases, leaving 7 bases between them. The CDR3 has 11 amino acids. The CDR3 coding sequence is TGTGCCAGCAGTTTTACCCGAGGCTACACCTTC. It is translated as CASSFTRGYTF.

The V call is TRBV6-5, the J call TRBJ2-7, with TRBD2 identical over 7 bases. Germline V gene sequence: CDR1 MNHEY, CDR2 SVGAGI. V shed 5 bases and J 2 bases; nucleotides not matched to a gene: 6. This CDR3 is 14 amino acids long. The CDR3 spells CASSPGLRTYEQYF. The CDR3 DNA follows: TGTGCCAGCAGTCCGGGACTACGAACCTACGAGCAGTACTTC.

V usage is TRBV7-2 and J usage is TRBJ2-2; 9 nucleotides match TRBD1. CDR1 is SGHTA and CDR2 is FQGNSA in the germline V gene. This CDR3 has 16 residues. Trimming at V came to 5 bases and at J to 4 bases, leaving 8 bases not matched to a gene. The CDR3, as DNA: TGTGCCAGCAGCCCCCGGGACAGGGTTAGCACCGGGGAGCTGTTTTTT. It yields the protein CASSPRDRVSTGELFF. Filled out from reference TRBV7-2 and TRBJ2-2, the complete variable domain reads GAGVSQSPSNKVTEKGKDVELRCDPISGHTALYWYRQSLGQGLEFLIYFQGNSAPDKSGLPSDRFSAERTGGSVSTLTIQRTQQEDSAVYLCASSPRDRVSTGELFFGEGSRLTVL.

The rearrangement joins TRBV21-1 to TRBJ2-4; TRBD2, as called in the table, went unchecked against the DNA. The J call is doubtful: the DNA matches TRBJ2-7 better. TRBV21-1 is termed a pseudogene. The CDR3 length is 22 residues. The CDR3 reads CASSRNHIPGTSGRFADSEQYF. The CDR3 DNA reads as TGTGCCAGCAGCAGAAATCACATTCCCGGGACTAGCGGGAGATTCGCCGACTCCGAGCAGTACTTC.

The J gene is TRBJ1-1, the V gene TRBV6-1, with TRBD1 identical over 8 bases. V lost 3 bases, J lost 5 bases, and 8 bases stayed unmatched. The CDR3 totals 15 residues. Germline CDR1 MNHNS, CDR2 SASEGT. CDR3 DNA sequence: TGTGCCAGCAGTGACAGGGGGCTGAGGGTAACTGAAGCTTTCTTT. Residues: CASSDRGLRVTEAFF.

The chain joins TRBV9 to TRBJ2-3; D is possibly TRBD2 (6 bases). This CDR3 is 16 amino acids long. CDR1 SGDLS and CDR2 YYNGEE come from the germline V gene. The V and J ends lost 3 bases and 4 bases respectively, with 18 bases between them. As DNA, the CDR3 is TGTGCCAGCAGCGCCGAGCTAGCGTCGACTCCAGATACGCAGTATTTT. This encodes CASSAELASTPDTQYF.

This CDR3 is CASSYISGSSPYNEQFF. The CDR3 DNA reads TGTGCCAGCAGCTATATAAGCGGGAGTTCTCCCTACAATGAGCAGTTCTTC. The chain employs TRBV12-3 or TRBV12-4 and TRBJ2-1; 8 nucleotides line up with TRBD2. The CDR3 length is 17 residues. The trim removed 6 bases at V and 2 bases at J, leaving 12 bases unmatched.

The genes are TRBV5-8 and TRBJ1-4; D call uncertain. The CDR3 contains 13 residues. Germline V gives CDR1 SGHTS, CDR2 YDEGEE. V was trimmed by 4 bases and J by 4 bases, leaving 8 bases between them. CDR3 nucleotides: TGTGCCAGCAGCATGACCGATAATGAAAAACTGTTTTTT. It yields the protein CASSMTDNEKLFF.

This chain uses TRBV30 with TRBJ2-5; the match to TRBD1 covers 8 bases. CDR1 is GTSNPN and CDR2 is SVGIG in the germline V gene (reference sequence). Losses at the gene ends were 3 bases for V and 4 bases for J; bases not matched to a gene: 1. The CDR3 extends over 12 amino acids. CDR3 nucleotide sequence: TGTGCCTGGAGAGACAGGGGAGAGACCCAGTACTTC. Its protein is CAWRDRGETQYF.

J is TRBJ2-5 and V is TRBV6-6, with D tentatively TRBD2 (6 bases). Germline assignment: CDR1 MNHNY and CDR2 SVGAGI (reference sequence). This CDR3 is built from 13 residues. Trimming cost V 8 bases and J 5 bases, with 15 bases left between them. The CDR3 DNA is TGTGCCAGCCTATGGGGGGTGGGGGAGACCCAGTACTTC. The encoded protein is CASLWGVGETQYF.

The chain joins TRBV12-3 or TRBV12-4 to TRBJ2-1; D gene uncertain. V lost 6 bases and J lost 9, with 18 bases in between. The CDR3 totals 14 residues. CDR3 DNA: TGTGCCAGCAGCCTAGGGTCCCCCAACGGTGAGCAGTTCTTC. It codes for CASSLGSPNGEQFF.